The entry below describes one TCR beta chain. V was pared by 10 bases and J by 2 bases, with 20 bases between. This CDR3 region has 15 residues. Germline V gene data show CDR1 as LNHDA and CDR2 as SQIVND (reference sequence). Per the study methods: For nucleated cells, counts were estimated from reference gene primer amplification. Clones were read by immunoSEQ multiplex PCR, and TCRdb kept only the in-frame ones, dropping some. D and trimming were read from the DNA, whereas the V and J calls and clone size are those reported in that table. The table shows some 370,000 clones, with 80% to 85% occurring only once. Donors were grouped by their self-reported clinical history. Recovered status in Cohort 3 required two negative PCRs, clearance, or symptom resolution. The data were obtained in a study of blood T cell repertoires in COVID-19. Across the study: Researchers got acute and convalescent COVID-19 samples from the United States, Italy and Spain.

The sample consisted of PBMCs or T cells enriched from blood (not recorded which). This sequence joins TRBV19 and TRBJ1-1; D remains ambiguous. The sequence was collected from a woman aged 45 to 65 who had recovered from COVID-19. This chain's CDR3 is CATHPSSTSNTEAFF. In nucleotides, the CDR3 is TGTGCCACCCACCCCTCGTCAACAAGTAACACTGAAGCTTTCTTT.